A single sample is the source of the 24 T cell receptor beta chains below, sequenced in a study of T cells in Graves' hyperthyroidism and ophthalmopathy. TCR beta CDR3 regions were amplified from RNA. The TCR CDR3 was amplified in a first-round RT-PCR using the HTBI primer set. TCRdb reprocessed the multiplex PCR reads with MiXCR, giving one entry per CDR3 protein. The repertoire holds about 360,000 distinct CDR3 sequences, with roughly 13% as singletons. The sequenced sample consisted of blood. These receptors came from a woman aged 18 to 35 with Graves' hyperthyroidism.

The sample holds one count of this clonotype. The chain has TRBV18 and TRBJ1-3; D may be TRBD1 (6 bases). Germline lookup yields CDR1 KGHSH and CDR2 LQKENI. CDR3 length: 20 residues. V gave up 2 bases and J gave up 3 bases, with 26 bases separating them. The CDR3 region has the DNA TGTGCCAGCTCACCAACATTAACACCGGCGGGCAGGGGCTTTGGAAACACCATATATTTT. Encoded protein: CASSPTLTPAGRGFGNTIYF.

This clonotype turned up a few times. The chain uses TRBV9 and TRBJ1-4, with TRBD1 as a possible D gene (6 bases). V lost 2 bases and J 8 bases, leaving 13 bases between the germline ends. The CDR3 is 14 residues long. Germline loops: CDR1 SGDLS, CDR2 YYNGEE. CDR3 DNA: TGTGCCAGCAGCGTTTCAGGGGTCGCGGAAAAACTGTTTTTT. This codes for CASSVSGVAEKLFF. The full variable domain, completed using reference TRBV9 and TRBJ1-4, is DSGVTQTPKHLITATGQRVTLRCSPRSGDLSVYWYQQSLDQGLQFLIQYYNGEERAKGNILERFSAQQFPDLHSELNLSSLELGDSALYFCASSVSGVAEKLFFGSGTQLSVL.

Turning to this clonotype: Possible read error: a much larger clone is one base away. V gene TRBV9 combines with J gene TRBJ2-5; D may be TRBD1 (7 bases). This CDR3 comprises 16 residues. Germline V CDR1 and CDR2: SGDLS, YYNGEE. CDR3 in DNA: TGTGCCAGCAGCGTTGGCGGTTCAGGGGGGTTGGAGACCCAGTGCTTC. It is translated as CASSVGGSGGLETQCF.

This clonotype was counted at least ten times. The V and J genes are TRBV11-2 and TRBJ2-2, with D uncertain. Germline V gene data show CDR1 as SGHAT and CDR2 as FQNNGV. This CDR3 contains 13 residues. The V gene lost 2 bases and the J gene lost 5 bases, with 6 bases spanning the gap. The CDR3 DNA reads as TGTGCCAGCAGCTTACGTCGGACCGGGGAGCTGTTTTTT. Encoded protein: CASSLRRTGELFF.

This clonotype showed up many times. V usage is TRBV20-1 and J usage is TRBJ2-4; possibly TRBD1 or TRBD2 for D (5 bases each). Trimming left V 5 bases short and J 0 bases short, with 11 bases between. CDR1 is DFQATT, CDR2 SNEGSKA, per germline (reference sequence). The CDR3 is made up of 14 amino acids. The CDR3 DNA reads TGCAGTGCTCAACTGGGGGAAGCCAAAAACATTCAGTACTTC. Translated, it gives CSAQLGEAKNIQYF.

This clonotype occurred many times. The J gene is TRBJ1-1, the V gene TRBV3-1; D is unclear. The V gene's germline CDR1 is LGHDT and CDR2 YNNKEL (reference sequence). Between the trimmed V and J ends, which lost 4 bases and 4 bases, there was a span of 13 bases. The length of the CDR3 is 14 residues. This CDR3 is CASSLGSGGTEAFF. The CDR3 DNA reads as TGTGCCAGCAGCCTAGGTAGCGGCGGCACTGAAGCTTTCTTT.

This clonotype was found many times. This chain links TRBV5-5 with TRBJ2-5, with a tentative D call TRBD1 (5 bases). V was pared by 0 bases and J by 2 bases, with 14 bases between. The V gene's germline CDR1 is SGHKS and CDR2 YYEKEE (reference sequence). This CDR3 has 16 residues. In DNA, the CDR3 is TGTGCCAGCAGCTTGGGTGGGGCTGGGGTACAAGAGACCCAGTACTTC. Encoded protein: CASSLGGAGVQETQYF.

This clonotype was seen a single time. At one of its ends the junction is not consistent with the germline gene, which may arise from a read error. The chain couples TRBV11-2 to TRBJ2-7; D tentatively reads TRBD1 or TRBD2 (5 bases each). The assigned J gene may be wrong: the sequence end matches TRBJ2-1 better. The CDR3 is 14 amino acids. Germline CDR1 is SGHAT and CDR2 is FQNNGV. As DNA, the CDR3 is TGCGCCAGCTCAAAAACGGGGCAGTCCTACGAGCAGTTCTTC. This translates into CASSKTGQSYEQFF.

This chain links TRBV5-1 with TRBJ2-5; 9 bases are a match to TRBD1. The CDR3 loop spans 16 amino acids. Germline CDR1 reads SGHRS; CDR2 reads YFSETQ. V trimming: 4 bases; J trimming: 2 bases; junction bases outside the gene matches: 9. The CDR3 loop reads CASSPAGQGGQETQYF. The CDR3 coding sequence is TGCGCCAGCAGCCCGGCGGGACAGGGAGGGCAAGAGACCCAGTACTTC. The variable domain in full, completed from reference TRBV5-1 and TRBJ2-5, reads KAGVTQTPRYLIKTRGQQVTLSCSPISGHRSVSWYQQTPGQGLQFLFEYFSETQRNKGNFPGRFSGRQFSNSRSEMNVSTLELGDSALYLCASSPAGQGGQETQYFGPGTRLLVL.

The rearrangement links TRBV27 to TRBJ2-1; D call uncertain. This CDR3 is built from 14 residues. V was shortened by 5 bases and J by 8 bases, with 16 bases between the two germline ends. Germline CDR1 reads MNHEY; CDR2 reads SMNVEV (reference sequence). The CDR3 region has the DNA TGTGCCAGCAGTACCAGCCAGGTCAAGTATGAGCAGTTCTTC. Translating gives CASSTSQVKYEQFF.

This chain joins TRBV5-1 and TRBJ2-7, with D perhaps TRBD1 or TRBD2 (5 bases each). Germline V gene lookup returns CDR1 SGHRS and CDR2 YFSETQ. The CDR3 consists of 15 residues. V was trimmed by 2 bases and J by 3 bases, leaving 15 bases between them. CDR3 amino acids: CASSLGDRPGYEQYF. The CDR3 nucleotides read TGCGCCAGCAGCTTAGGGGACCGCCCAGGCTACGAGCAGTACTTC. Full variable domain (remainder filled in from reference TRBV5-1 and TRBJ2-7): KAGVTQTPRYLIKTRGQQVTLSCSPISGHRSVSWYQQTPGQGLQFLFEYFSETQRNKGNFPGRFSGRQFSNSRSEMNVSTLELGDSALYLCASSLGDRPGYEQYFGPGTRLTVT.

This clonotype has a count of ten or more. V usage is TRBV24-1 and J usage is TRBJ2-3; D remains unclear. Trimming left V 4 bases short and J 4 bases short, with 8 bases between. The CDR3 is 13 amino acids. CDR1 is KGHDR and CDR2 is SFDVKD in the germline V gene. The CDR3 protein is CATSDSYADTQYF. The CDR3 coding sequence is TGTGCCACCAGTGACTCGTATGCAGATACGCAGTATTTT.

The sample holds a few counts of this clonotype. The genes are TRBV10-3 and TRBJ1-2; a possible D gene is TRBD1 (6 bases). This CDR3 has 15 residues. CDR1 and CDR2 from the germline V gene are ENHRY and SYGVKD. V was cut by 3 bases and J by 2 bases, with 13 bases left in between. The CDR3: CAISEWGGGNYGYTF. The CDR3 coding sequence is TGTGCCATCAGTGAATGGGGGGGCGGAAACTATGGCTACACCTTC.

This clonotype has at least ten counts. This chain connects TRBV28 to TRBJ1-1; no firm D call. This CDR3 has 13 amino acids. Per germline, CDR1 MDHEN and CDR2 SYDVKM. The V gene lost 3 bases and the J gene lost 5 bases, with 10 bases spanning the gap. The chain's CDR3 is CASSFEGWTEAFF. In DNA form, the CDR3 reads TGTGCCAGCAGTTTTGAGGGTTGGACTGAAGCTTTCTTT.

This clonotype has at least ten counts. The genes are TRBV29-1 and TRBJ2-3; D gene unclear. V was trimmed by 4 bases and J by 4 bases, leaving 12 bases between them. Germline CDR1 and CDR2: SQVTM and ANQGSEA. The CDR3 length is 13 residues. CDR3 sequence: CSVVYSSADTQYF. CDR3 nucleotides: TGCAGCGTTGTTTATAGCTCCGCAGATACGCAGTATTTT.

There are many counts of this clonotype. V gene TRBV12-3 or TRBV12-4 combines with J gene TRBJ1-1; possible D gene TRBD1, 5 bases. V was clipped by 6 bases and J by 8 bases, with 13 bases between them. The CDR3 extends over 12 amino acids. DNA for the CDR3: TGTGCCAGCAGCCCACGAGGGGTCGAAGCTTTCTTT. This encodes CASSPRGVEAFF.

Many counts were recorded for this clonotype. This chain uses TRBV28 with TRBJ1-2; D not resolved. CDR1 and CDR2 (germline): MDHEN, SYDVKM. The CDR3 loop spans 13 amino acids. V dropped 5 bases and J dropped 8 bases, with 15 bases sitting between them. CDR3 in amino acids: CASSPSDGGGYTF. The CDR3 DNA reads TGTGCCAGCAGTCCGAGTGATGGCGGAGGCTACACCTTC.

This clonotype was seen at least ten times. The gene calls are TRBV6-1 and TRBJ1-5, with D hard to call. The germline CDR1 and CDR2 sequences are MNHNS and SASEGT. The CDR3 is made up of 15 amino acids. Trimming pared 1 base from V and 6 bases from J, leaving 13 bases between. The CDR3 protein is CASSEGGSRSQPQHF. For the CDR3, the DNA is TGTGCCAGCAGTGAAGGCGGCAGCCGGAGTCAGCCCCAGCATTTT.

The rearrangement uses TRBV14 and TRBJ2-5; perhaps D is TRBD1 or TRBD2 (5 bases each). The CDR3 sequence is 12 residues long. Looked up from germline, CDR1 is SGHDN and CDR2 is FVKESK. The ends were cut back, 4 bases at V and 9 bases at J, with 12 bases in the middle. The CDR3 sequence is CASSPGSRAQYF. CDR3 in DNA: TGTGCCAGCAGCCCAGGGAGCAGGGCCCAGTACTTC.

V is TRBV28 and J is TRBJ2-5; the D gene could be TRBD1 or TRBD2 (6 bases each). This CDR3 is built from 15 residues. Trimming cost V 6 bases and J 5 bases, with 19 bases left between them. Looked up from germline, CDR1 is MDHEN and CDR2 is SYDVKM. In DNA form, the CDR3 reads TGTGCCAGCAGCGGGGGCTGGGGGCAGACGGAGACCCAGTACTTC. Translation gives CASSGGWGQTETQYF.

This clonotype was seen repeatedly, ten times or more. The chain couples TRBV5-1 to TRBJ2-7; 8 bases are shared with TRBD2. J gave up 2 bases and V 7 bases, and 8 bases lay outside the gene matches. The length of the CDR3 is 14 residues. Germline CDR1 and CDR2: SGHRS and YFSETQ. This chain's CDR3 is CASWPSGLPYEQYF. CDR3 nucleotides: TGCGCCAGCTGGCCTAGCGGGCTCCCCTACGAGCAGTACTTC. Filled out from reference TRBV5-1 and TRBJ2-7, the complete variable domain reads KAGVTQTPRYLIKTRGQQVTLSCSPISGHRSVSWYQQTPGQGLQFLFEYFSETQRNKGNFPGRFSGRQFSNSRSEMNVSTLELGDSALYLCASWPSGLPYEQYFGPGTRLTVT.

Many counts were recorded for this clonotype. The genes are TRBV28 and TRBJ2-5; a weak D match, TRBD2 (7 bases). Trimming left V 3 bases short and J 5 bases short, with 16 bases between. Germline CDR1 reads MDHEN; CDR2 reads SYDVKM. The CDR3 has 15 residues. For the CDR3, the DNA is TGTGCCAGCAGTTTCGCCCGGGGGGCGCGGGAGACCCAGTACTTC. Its translation is CASSFARGARETQYF.

This clonotype showed up just a few times. The chain has TRBV11-2 and TRBJ2-3; no firm D call. Germline V gives CDR1 SGHAT, CDR2 FQNNGV. V gave up 3 bases and J gave up 3 bases, with 7 bases separating them. The CDR3 is 13 amino acids. CDR3 nucleotides: TGTGCCAGCAGCTTCACCGATACAGATACGCAGTATTTT. It specifies CASSFTDTDTQYF.

This clonotype was picked up many times. The chain joins TRBV3-1 to TRBJ1-1, with 7 bases aligning to TRBD1. Germline V gene lookup returns CDR1 LGHDT and CDR2 YNNKEL (reference sequence). There are 13 residues in the CDR3. With 4 bases clipped from V and 8 bases from J, the junction kept 7 bases outside the gene matches. Written as DNA, the CDR3 is TGTGCCAGCAGCCTCCGACAGGGCAGAGAAGCTTTCTTT. Amino acids: CASSLRQGREAFF.